Listed below are T cell receptor beta chains from one sample, sequenced in a study of cytotoxic CD8 clonotypes in ibrutinib-treated CLL. This table comes from immunoSEQ multiplex PCR, and its TCRdb copy is limited to in-frame clones, with some not included. There are approximately 190,000 clones in the sample; about four fifths occur only once, and 10% to 12% lies in the top ten. The sequences come from PBMCs, collected after 12 months of ibrutinib treatment. These receptors were taken from a human donor with chronic lymphocytic leukemia. CDR3s include the opening cysteine and the closing phenylalanine or tryptophan.

J gene: TRBJ2-7
V gene: TRBV5-1
CDR3 protein: CASSLPSYEQYF

J gene: TRBJ1-1
V gene: TRBV5-1
CDR3 protein: CASSDPAQDGAFF

J gene: TRBJ2-3
V gene: TRBV5-1
CDR3 protein: CASSLGGTSTDTQYF

J gene: TRBJ2-7
V gene: TRBV20-1
CDR3 protein: CSADRDYEQYF

J gene: TRBJ1-1
V gene: TRBV7-2
CDR3 protein: CASSRRQRMNTEAFF

J gene: TRBJ1-2
V gene: TRBV25-1
CDR3 protein: CASSESRLGSYGYTF

J gene: TRBJ2-3
V gene: TRBV18
CDR3 protein: CASSASTDTQYF

J gene: TRBJ1-2
V gene: TRBV6-6
CDR3 protein: CASSYSTGFGYTF

J gene: TRBJ1-5
V gene: TRBV19
CDR3 protein: CASSRQAPNQPQHF

J gene: TRBJ1-2
V gene: TRBV5-1
CDR3 protein: CASRGQESNYGYTF

J gene: TRBJ2-7
V gene: TRBV5-4
CDR3 protein: CASSFDSYEQYF

J gene: TRBJ1-1
V gene: TRBV7-6
CDR3 protein: CASSPRKGARNTEAFF

J gene: TRBJ2-7
V gene: TRBV7-6
CDR3 protein: CASSPGTGSYEQYF

J gene: TRBJ2-7
V gene: TRBV6-5
CDR3 protein: CASSYRDRVYEQYF

J gene: TRBJ2-1
V gene: TRBV9
CDR3 protein: CASSVGASGRGNEQFF

J gene: TRBJ2-2
V gene: TRBV27
CDR3 protein: CASRAPGLAATGELFF

J gene: TRBJ2-7
V gene: TRBV9
CDR3 protein: CASSPRTSLYEQYF

J gene: TRBJ2-3
V gene: TRBV7-8
CDR3 protein: CASSLYQGITDTQYF